Each of the 9 T cell receptor beta chains below was sequenced from the same sample in a study of T-cell memory formation after mild COVID-19. TCRdb re-called the 5' RACE reads with MiXCR, one entry per CDR3 protein. The table includes around 450,000 distinct CDR3 sequences, about 24% detected once. The sequencing sample was made of PBMCs or a T cell subset sorted from them (not recorded which). The receptors derive from an adult woman who had mild COVID-19 (a few samples of this study predate the infection). Cell type and time point are not known.

The CDR3 DNA reads as TGTGCCAGCACCCCTATCGACCGGGAATCCTACGAGCAGTACTTC. Amino acid sequence: CASTPIDRESYEQYF. This chain links TRBV28 with TRBJ2-7, with D perhaps TRBD2 (5 bases). The CDR3 is made up of 15 amino acids. V gave up 7 bases and J gave up 1 base, with 17 bases separating them. In germline, CDR1 is MDHEN, CDR2 SYDVKM. Together with reference TRBV28 and TRBJ2-7, the CDR3 gives the full variable domain: DVKVTQSSRYLVKRTGEKVFLECVQDMDHENMFWYRQDPGLGLRLIYFSYDVKMKEKGDIPEGYSVSREKKERFSLILESASTNQTSMYLCASTPIDRESYEQYFGPGTRLTVT.

The chain joins TRBV5-1 to TRBJ2-7; D call uncertain. From germline, CDR1 is SGHRS and CDR2 YFSETQ. V was cut by 0 bases and J by 0 bases, with 7 bases left in between. The CDR3 runs to 14 residues. CDR3 nucleotide sequence: TGCGCCAGCAGCTTGGCCCCGACCTCCTACGAGCAGTACTTC. Encoded protein: CASSLAPTSYEQYF.

Only a few counts were recorded for this clonotype. The chain recombines TRBV20-1 with TRBJ2-7; 7 bases map to TRBD2. From germline, CDR1 is DFQATT and CDR2 SNEGSKA (reference sequence). The CDR3 runs 14 residues. Trimming removed 4 bases from V and 2 bases from J; junction bases left unmatched: 8. In DNA form, the CDR3 reads TGCAGTGCTACCGGGGGGAGGAGCCCCTACGAGCAGTACTTC. Translated, it gives CSATGGRSPYEQYF.

The J gene is TRBJ2-3, the V gene TRBV2; 9 nucleotides agree with TRBD2. Trimming took 4 bases from V and 3 from J; bases not matched to a gene: 5. The CDR3 consists of 15 residues. CDR1 and CDR2 from the germline V gene are SNHLY and FYNNEI. The CDR3 nucleotides are TGTGCCAGCAGTGGCGAGCGGGGGGAAACAGATACGCAGTATTTT. Translated, it gives CASSGERGETDTQYF.

This chain links TRBV6-5 with TRBJ2-3; 8 nucleotides line up with TRBD2. In germline, CDR1 is MNHEY, CDR2 SVGAGI. The CDR3 has 16 residues. The trim removed 6 bases at V and 3 bases at J, leaving 11 bases unmatched. This CDR3 is CASSRSLAGGTDTQYF. The CDR3 region has the DNA TGTGCCAGCAGCCGTAGTCTAGCGGGTGGAACAGATACGCAGTATTTT.

This sequence joins TRBV6-5 and TRBJ1-3, with unresolved D. Deletions cut 0 bases from V and 2 bases from J, with 11 bases between. The CDR3 consists of 16 residues. Germline CDR1 and CDR2: MNHEY and SVGAGI. The CDR3 protein is CASSYSSQLPGNTIYF. CDR3 nucleotides: TGTGCCAGCAGTTACTCTTCACAGCTACCTGGAAACACCATATATTTT.

There are a few counts of this clonotype. The chain couples TRBV3-1 to TRBJ2-7; no reliable D call. V was shortened by 4 bases and J by 1 base, with 8 bases between the two germline ends. This CDR3 region has 13 residues. Germline CDR1 is LGHDT and CDR2 is YNNKEL (reference sequence). The CDR3 DNA is TGTGCCAGCAGCCGATTGAGGTCCTACGAGCAGTACTTC. It specifies CASSRLRSYEQYF.

The chain has TRBV6-5 and TRBJ2-5; weak D call: TRBD2 (5 bases). V was trimmed by 2 bases and J by 5 bases, leaving 24 bases between them. The V gene's germline CDR1 is MNHEY and CDR2 SVGAGI. The CDR3 runs to 18 residues. The CDR3 DNA is TGTGCCAGCAGTTACGACCGGGCCTCAGGAGGAGTGCGGGAGACCCAGTACTTC. It codes for CASSYDRASGGVRETQYF.

On this clonotype itself: A much larger clone lies one base from this, so it may be a read error. J is TRBJ2-7 and V is TRBV28; unclear D gene. CDR1 and CDR2 from the germline V gene are MDHEN and SYDVKM. V was cut by 6 bases and J by 0 bases, with 3 bases left in between. CDR3 size: 11 residues. The CDR3 DNA is TGTGCCAGCAGGGTCTCCTACGAGCAGTACTTC. Translating it yields CASRVSYEQYF.